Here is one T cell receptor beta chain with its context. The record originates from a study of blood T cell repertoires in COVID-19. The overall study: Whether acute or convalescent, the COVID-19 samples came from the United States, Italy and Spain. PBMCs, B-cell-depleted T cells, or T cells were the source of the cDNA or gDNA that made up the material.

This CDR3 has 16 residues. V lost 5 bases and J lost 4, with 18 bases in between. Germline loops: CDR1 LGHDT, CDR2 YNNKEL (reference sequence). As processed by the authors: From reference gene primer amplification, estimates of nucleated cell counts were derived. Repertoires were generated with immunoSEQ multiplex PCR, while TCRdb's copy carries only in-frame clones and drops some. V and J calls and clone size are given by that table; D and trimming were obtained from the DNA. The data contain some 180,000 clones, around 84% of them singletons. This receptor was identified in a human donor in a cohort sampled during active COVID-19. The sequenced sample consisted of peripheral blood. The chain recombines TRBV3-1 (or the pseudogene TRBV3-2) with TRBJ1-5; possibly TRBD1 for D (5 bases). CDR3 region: CASSVGRGSENQPQHF. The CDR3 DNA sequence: TGTGCCAGCAGCGTCGGGCGGGGGTCGGAAAATCAGCCCCAGCATTTT.